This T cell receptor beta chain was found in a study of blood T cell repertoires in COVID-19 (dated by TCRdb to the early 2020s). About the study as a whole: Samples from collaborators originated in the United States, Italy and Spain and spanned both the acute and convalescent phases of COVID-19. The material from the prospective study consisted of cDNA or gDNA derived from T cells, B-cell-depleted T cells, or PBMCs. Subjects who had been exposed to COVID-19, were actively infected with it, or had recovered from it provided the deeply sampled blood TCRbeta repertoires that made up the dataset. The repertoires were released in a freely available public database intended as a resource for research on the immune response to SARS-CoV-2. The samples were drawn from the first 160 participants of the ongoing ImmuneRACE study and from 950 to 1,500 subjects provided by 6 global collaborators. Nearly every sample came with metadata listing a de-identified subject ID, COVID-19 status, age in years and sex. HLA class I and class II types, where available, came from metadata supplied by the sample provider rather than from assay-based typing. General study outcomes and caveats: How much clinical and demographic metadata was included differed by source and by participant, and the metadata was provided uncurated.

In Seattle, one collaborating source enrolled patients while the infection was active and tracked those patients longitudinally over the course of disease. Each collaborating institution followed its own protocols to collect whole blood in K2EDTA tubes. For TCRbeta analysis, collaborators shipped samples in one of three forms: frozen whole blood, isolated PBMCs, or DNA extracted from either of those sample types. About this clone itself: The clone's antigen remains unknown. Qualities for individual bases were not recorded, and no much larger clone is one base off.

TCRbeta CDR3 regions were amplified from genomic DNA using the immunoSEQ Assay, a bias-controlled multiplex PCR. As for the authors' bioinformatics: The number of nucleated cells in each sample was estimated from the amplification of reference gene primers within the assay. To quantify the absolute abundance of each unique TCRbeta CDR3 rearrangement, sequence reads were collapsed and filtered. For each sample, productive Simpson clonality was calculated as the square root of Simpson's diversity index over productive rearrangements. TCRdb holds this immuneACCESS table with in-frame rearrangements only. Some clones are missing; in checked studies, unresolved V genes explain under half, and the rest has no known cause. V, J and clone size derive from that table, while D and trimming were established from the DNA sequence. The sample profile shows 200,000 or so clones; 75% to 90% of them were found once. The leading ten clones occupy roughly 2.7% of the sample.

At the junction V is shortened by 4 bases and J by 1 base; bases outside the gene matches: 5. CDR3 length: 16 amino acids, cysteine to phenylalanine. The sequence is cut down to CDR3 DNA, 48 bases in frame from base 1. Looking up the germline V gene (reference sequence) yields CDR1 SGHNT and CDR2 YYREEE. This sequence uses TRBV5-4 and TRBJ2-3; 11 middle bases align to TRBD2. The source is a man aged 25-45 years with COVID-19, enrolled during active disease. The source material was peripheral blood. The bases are TGTGCCAGCAGCCAAGGGACTAGCGGACGCACAGATACGCAGTATTTT. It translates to CASSQGTSGRTDTQYF.